What follows are 5 T cell receptor beta chains derived from one specimen sequenced in a study of cytomegalovirus exposure and HLA in healthy donors. The PCR contained 60 Vbeta and 13 Jbeta primers. Assay: immunoSEQ multiplex PCR; the TCRdb copy retains only in-frame clones and omits some. The listing records approximately 120,000 clones. The sample was PBMCs. These receptors were taken from a man between 18 and 29 years old in good health and CMV-seronegative.

The chain uses TRBV5-4 and TRBJ2-2, with TRBD2 identical over 10 bases. The V and J ends lost 4 bases and 0 bases, in that order; junction bases with no gene match: 3. Germline V CDR1 and CDR2: SGHNT, YYREEE (reference sequence). The length of the CDR3 is 16 residues. The CDR3 coding sequence is TGTGCCAGCAGCCGTACTAGCGGGGCGAACACCGGGGAGCTGTTTTTT. It is translated as CASSRTSGANTGELFF.

The V and J genes are TRBV5-4 and TRBJ2-1; 7 nucleotides match TRBD1. Germline CDR1 reads SGHNT; CDR2 reads YYREEE (reference sequence). Unmatched junction bases numbered 14, after V lost 4 bases and J lost 7 bases. This CDR3 region has 16 residues. CDR3 coding DNA: TGTGCCAGCAGCCCAGGTAGTCGACAGGGTGGGAATGAGCAGTTCTTC. It specifies CASSPGSRQGGNEQFF. Looking up the rest from reference TRBV5-4 and TRBJ2-1 gives the full variable domain: ETGVTQSPTHLIKTRGQQVTLRCSSQSGHNTVSWYQQALGQGPQFIFQYYREEENGRGNFPPRFSGLQFPNYSSELNVNALELDDSALYLCASSPGSRQGGNEQFFGPGTRLTVL.

As DNA, the CDR3 is TGCGCCAGCAGCTTGGTAGTGGCTAGCGGGTACAATGAGCAGTTCTTC. This translates into CASSLVVASGYNEQFF. The chain employs TRBV5-1 and TRBJ2-1; 8 bases align to TRBD2. The V gene's germline CDR1 is SGHRS and CDR2 YFSETQ. Germline trimming cut 0 bases from V and 4 bases from J; bases unmatched to any gene: 6. The CDR3 length is 16 residues.

J is TRBJ2-5 and V is TRBV18; D is possibly TRBD2 (5 bases). Deletions cut 6 bases from V and 5 bases from J, with 19 bases between. This CDR3 is 15 amino acids long. Germline V lookup: CDR1 KGHSH, CDR2 LQKENI. This CDR3 is CASSQEGVTLETQYF. CDR3 bases: TGTGCCAGCTCTCAAGAGGGCGTGACCCTCGAGACCCAGTACTTC.

J is TRBJ1-2 and V is TRBV2; no definite D call. The germline V and J ends were trimmed by 4 bases and 4 bases, with 10 bases remaining between them. Per germline, CDR1 SNHLY and CDR2 FYNNEI. There are 13 residues in the CDR3. CDR3 sequence (DNA): TGTGCCAGCAGTGTTGGGCCCCGCTATGGCTACACCTTC. Translating gives CASSVGPRYGYTF.